Presented here are 3 T cell receptor beta chains from one specimen sequenced in a study of PD-1 blockade in classical Hodgkin lymphoma. Specified time point: newly diagnosed, previously untreated cHL patient sample. Magnetic negative selection served to purify CD4+ T cells out of PBMCs that had been thawed. Produced via immunoSEQ multiplex PCR; TCRdb's table is partial and in-frame only. The sample consists of some 16,000 clones, roughly 90% of them appearing once. The specimen sequenced was CD4+ T cells from blood. The source of these receptors is a human donor with classical Hodgkin lymphoma.

V usage is TRBV11-2 and J usage is TRBJ1-1, with D perhaps matching TRBD1 (6 bases). V was shortened by 5 bases and J by 7 bases, with 17 bases between the two germline ends. This CDR3 spans 14 amino acids. Per the germline V gene, CDR1 is SGHAT and CDR2 is FQNNGV. In DNA, the CDR3 is TGTGCCAGCAGCCCAACAGGGATCCAGTTTGAAGCTTTCTTT. Protein sequence: CASSPTGIQFEAFF.

This clone appeared a single time. The rearrangement uses TRBV19 and TRBJ1-5; 10 positions match TRBD1. This CDR3 comprises 16 residues. CDR1 is LNHDA and CDR2 is SQIVND in the germline V gene (reference sequence). The J segment lost 2 bases and the V segment lost 7 bases, leaving 8 bases of the junction unmatched. The CDR3 loop reads CASTPPGQGGNQPQHF. In DNA, the CDR3 is TGTGCCAGTACCCCCCCCGGACAGGGGGGCAATCAGCCCCAGCATTTT.

The chain couples TRBV30 to TRBJ1-4; no reliable D call. The CDR3 spans 12 residues. Germline V gene sequence: CDR1 GTSNPN, CDR2 SVGIG (reference sequence). V was clipped by 3 bases and J by 7 bases, with 9 bases between them. In DNA, the CDR3 is TGTGCCTGGAGGTTGGGCACTGAAAAACTGTTTTTT. Its protein product is CAWRLGTEKLFF.